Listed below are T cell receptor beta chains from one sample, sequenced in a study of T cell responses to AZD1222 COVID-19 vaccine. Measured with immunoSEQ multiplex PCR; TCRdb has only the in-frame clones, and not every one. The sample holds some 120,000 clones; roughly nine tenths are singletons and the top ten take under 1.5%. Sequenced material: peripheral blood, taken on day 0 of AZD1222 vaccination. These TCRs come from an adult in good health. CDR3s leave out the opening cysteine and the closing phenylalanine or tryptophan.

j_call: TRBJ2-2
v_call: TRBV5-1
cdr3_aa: ASSSRGTGVGELF

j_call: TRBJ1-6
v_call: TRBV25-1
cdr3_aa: ASRKQGYRNSPLH

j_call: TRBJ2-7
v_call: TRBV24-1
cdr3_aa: ATSDRGRARGYEQY

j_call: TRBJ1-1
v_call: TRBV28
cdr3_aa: ASSLYPARTARTEAF

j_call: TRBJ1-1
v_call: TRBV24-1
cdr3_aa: ATGQGLEAF

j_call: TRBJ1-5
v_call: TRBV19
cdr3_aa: ASSPAGGQGLSNQPQH

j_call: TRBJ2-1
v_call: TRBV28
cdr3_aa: ASSLPSGEAYNEQF

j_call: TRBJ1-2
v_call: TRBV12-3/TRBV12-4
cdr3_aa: ASSLGGGYT

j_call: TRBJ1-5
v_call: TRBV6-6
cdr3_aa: ASSYRQINQPQH

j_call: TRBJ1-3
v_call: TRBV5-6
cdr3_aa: ASSWGRETGNTIY

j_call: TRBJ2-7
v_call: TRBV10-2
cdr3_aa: ASSMGLGRDIYEQY

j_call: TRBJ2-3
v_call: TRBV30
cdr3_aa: AWSKTAVAQY

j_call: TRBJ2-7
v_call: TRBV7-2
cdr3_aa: ASSLAWGPSEQY

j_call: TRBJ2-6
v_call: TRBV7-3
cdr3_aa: ASSSHRGSGANVLT

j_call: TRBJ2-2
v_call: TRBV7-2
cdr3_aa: ASSLGGGANTGELF

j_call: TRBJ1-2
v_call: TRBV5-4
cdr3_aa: ASSFPGSIYGYT

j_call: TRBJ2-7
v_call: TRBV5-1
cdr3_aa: ASSPGTGGKSYEQY

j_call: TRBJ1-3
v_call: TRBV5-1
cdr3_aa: ASSPNRGSGNTIY

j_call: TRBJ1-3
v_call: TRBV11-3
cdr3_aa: ASSSPQTGNTIY

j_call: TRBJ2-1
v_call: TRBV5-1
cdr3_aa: ASSLRITAVSRLAGYGNEQF

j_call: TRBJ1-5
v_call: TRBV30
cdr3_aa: AWSVEPIPGNQPQH

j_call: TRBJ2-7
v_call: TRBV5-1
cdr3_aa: ASSSDQYEQY

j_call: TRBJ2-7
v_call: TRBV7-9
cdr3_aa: ASSLAARFGSYEQY

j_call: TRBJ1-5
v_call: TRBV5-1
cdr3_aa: ASSLQGGSNQPQH

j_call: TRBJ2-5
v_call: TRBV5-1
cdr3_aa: ASSILGGQETQY

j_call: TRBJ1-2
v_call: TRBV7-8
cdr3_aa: ASSLVATYGYT

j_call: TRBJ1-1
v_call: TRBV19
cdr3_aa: ASSRRKDVGTEAF

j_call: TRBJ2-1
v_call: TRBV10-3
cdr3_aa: AISESSVSYNEQF

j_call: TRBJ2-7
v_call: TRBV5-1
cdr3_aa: ASSRDLLLEQY